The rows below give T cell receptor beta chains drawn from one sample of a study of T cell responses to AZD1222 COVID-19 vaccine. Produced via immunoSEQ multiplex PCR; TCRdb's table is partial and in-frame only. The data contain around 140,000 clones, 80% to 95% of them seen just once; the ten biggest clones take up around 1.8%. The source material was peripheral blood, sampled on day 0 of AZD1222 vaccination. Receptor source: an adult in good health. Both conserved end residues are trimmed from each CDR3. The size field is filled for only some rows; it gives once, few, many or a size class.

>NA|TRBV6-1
ASSEARRGQYRGYT
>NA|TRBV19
ASSISSDRGPGELF
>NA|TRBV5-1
ASSPGASYEQY
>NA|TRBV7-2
ASSSDRGHYGYT
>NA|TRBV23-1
ASSQRGPNQPQH
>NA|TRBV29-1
SVGKPYEQY
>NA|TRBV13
ASSFELTDTQY
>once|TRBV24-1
ATSRGERTDTQY
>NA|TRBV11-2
ASSSGSLDTEAF
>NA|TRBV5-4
ASSLLGNGRAKKTQY
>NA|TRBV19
ASSDSRNQPQH
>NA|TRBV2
ASSGFGTSGTRD
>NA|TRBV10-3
AISGSRVGTEAF
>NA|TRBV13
ASSLTSGSPTYNEQF